This T cell receptor (beta chain) was sequenced for a study of CD4 T cells in relation to SARS-CoV-2 and coronaviruses. The overall study: Convalescent patients had median age 38.5 years, range about 21 to 72.

Germline CDR1 is SEHNR and CDR2 is FQNEAQ (reference sequence). The ends were cut back, 3 bases at V and 2 bases at J, with 15 bases in the middle. The length of the CDR3 is 16 residues. Using immunoSEQ multiplex PCR, the repertoire was profiled, and TCRdb retains in-frame clones only, with some absent. The sample lists around 54,000 clones, 90% to 95% occurring once. Concerning this clone: Its antigen remains unknown.

Overall study findings and caveats: No crossreactivity against non-spike viral proteins was tested here.

This clonotype was sampled from an adult with COVID-19. The rearrangement joins TRBV7-9 to TRBJ2-3, with D maybe TRBD1 (6 bases). Sequenced sample: naive CD4+ T cells from PBMCs. Subset here: naive CD4+ T cells isolated by negative enrichment. Written as DNA, the CDR3 is TGTGCCAGCAGCTTCGAATACAGGGTTTTCACAGATACGCAGTATTTT. Protein product: CASSFEYRVFTDTQYF.